Many counts were recorded for the clone carrying this T cell receptor (beta chain). The CDR3 spans 15 residues. The junction had 6 bases not matched to a gene; V was cut back by 0 bases and J by 6 bases. The germline V gene has CDR1 LGHDT and CDR2 YNNKEL (reference sequence). Amplification targeted TCR beta CDR3 regions from RNA transcripts. First-round RT-PCR of the TCR CDR3 relied on the HTBI primer set. Via MiXCR, TCRdb re-called the multiplex PCR reads, giving one row per CDR3 protein. The sample lists fewer than 900,000 distinct CDR3 sequences; 18% were seen once. This sample was taken from a study of T cells in Graves' hyperthyroidism and ophthalmopathy. Hyperthyroidism, newly diagnosed and lasting under 2 months, affected patients aged 18 to 65. Exclusion of a patient resulted from uncontrolled infection, other autoimmune disease, pregnancy or lactation. Diagnoses used clinical symptoms, serum thyroxine and TRAb, thyroid ultrasound and orbital computed tomography.

This receptor was taken from a woman aged 45-60 years with Graves' hyperthyroidism that later progressed to Graves' ophthalmopathy. The material sequenced was blood. The gene calls are TRBV3-1 and TRBJ1-2, with TRBD1 matching 8 bases. Here the CDR3 reads CASSQELDRVHGYTF. As DNA, the CDR3 is TGTGCCAGCAGCCAAGAACTGGACAGGGTCCATGGCTACACCTTC.